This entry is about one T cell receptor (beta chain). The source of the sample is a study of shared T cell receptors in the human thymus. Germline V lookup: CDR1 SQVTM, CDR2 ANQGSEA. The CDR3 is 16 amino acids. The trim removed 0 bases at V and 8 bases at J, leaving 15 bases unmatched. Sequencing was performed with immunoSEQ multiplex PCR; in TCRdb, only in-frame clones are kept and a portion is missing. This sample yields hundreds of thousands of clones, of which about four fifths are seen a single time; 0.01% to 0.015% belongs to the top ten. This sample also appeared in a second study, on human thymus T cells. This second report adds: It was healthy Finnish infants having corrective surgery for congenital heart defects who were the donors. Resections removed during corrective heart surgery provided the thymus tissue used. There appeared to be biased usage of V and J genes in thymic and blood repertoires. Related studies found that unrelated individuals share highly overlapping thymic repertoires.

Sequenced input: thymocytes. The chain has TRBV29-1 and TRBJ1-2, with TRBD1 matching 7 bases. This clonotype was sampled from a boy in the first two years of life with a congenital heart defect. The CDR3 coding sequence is TGCAGCGTTGAAGATTGTCTCGGACAGGAGCTAAGAGGCTACACCTTC. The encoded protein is CSVEDCLGQELRGYTF.